The rows below give T cell receptor beta chains drawn from one sample of a study of blood T cell repertoires in COVID-19. Produced via immunoSEQ multiplex PCR; TCRdb's table is partial and in-frame only. The sample lists roughly 520,000 clones; roughly 90% were seen once. The sample taken for sequencing was PBMCs or T cells enriched from blood (not recorded which). These receptors came from a woman aged 40-49 years who had recovered from COVID-19. Each CDR3 is given with its conserved first and last residue. D genes are given only for firm matches. Where a row states a size, it is once, few, many or the class of an expanded clone; other rows omit it.

TRBJ2-7,.,TRBV6-1,TRBD2,TGTGCCAGCAGTGAAAGGGCTAGCGGGAGTGTGGAAGCCTACGAGCAGTACTTC,CASSERASGSVEAYEQYF
TRBJ2-1,.,TRBV12-3/TRBV12-4,.,TGTGCCAGCAGTTCTCCGGGATTGGAGCAGTTCTTC,CASSSPGLEQFF
TRBJ1-2,.,TRBV11-2,.,TGTGCCAGCAGCCTAGGCAGGGGCGATGGTAGTGGCTACACCTTC,CASSLGRGDGSGYTF
TRBJ1-2,.,TRBV20-1,.,TGCAGTGCTCCCCTCAGGGATGGCTACACCTTC,CSAPLRDGYTF
TRBJ2-1,few,TRBV11-2,.,TGTGCCAGCAGCTTAGACGGAGCCTACAATGAGCAGTTCTTC,CASSLDGAYNEQFF
TRBJ1-1,.,TRBV27,.,TGTGCCAGCAGTTTAGATAGGGGAAGCATGAACACTGAAGCTTTCTTT,CASSLDRGSMNTEAFF
TRBJ2-7,.,TRBV4-1,.,TGCGCCAGCAGCCAAGAAGGGACAACCGCCTACGAGCAGTACTTC,CASSQEGTTAYEQYF
TRBJ2-1,.,TRBV11-2,TRBD2,TGTGCCAGCAGGGCGGGGACTAGCGTCGGTAATGAGCAGTTCTTC,CASRAGTSVGNEQFF
TRBJ1-1,.,TRBV9,TRBD1,TGTGCCAGCAGTTATACAGGGGTTGAAGCTTTCTTT,CASSYTGVEAFF
TRBJ2-7,.,TRBV5-1,.,TGCGCCAGCAGCTTGGTGTCTGGGCGGGGATCCTACGAGCAGTACTTC,CASSLVSGRGSYEQYF
TRBJ1-3,once,TRBV4-1,.,TGCGCCAGCAGCCAAGCGGTCGCGGGACTGATCCTTGGAAACACCATATATTTT,CASSQAVAGLILGNTIYF
TRBJ1-6,once,TRBV27,.,TGTGCCAGCAGTTTATCGGTTCAGAATTCACCCCTCCACTTT,CASSLSVQNSPLHF
TRBJ2-1,.,TRBV5-1,.,TGCGCCAGCAGCTTGGCGAGGGGAGGGCCAGGGGTTAATGAGCAGTTCTTC,CASSLARGGPGVNEQFF
TRBJ2-1,.,TRBV27,.,TGTGCCAGCAATAGAGGGGGCTCCTACAATGAGCAGTTCTTC,CASNRGGSYNEQFF
TRBJ1-1,.,TRBV5-1,TRBD1,TGCGCCAGCAGCTCACTGCCGCCGGGACAGGGGATGAACACTGAAGCTTTCTTT,CASSSLPPGQGMNTEAFF
TRBJ2-1,.,TRBV5-1,TRBD2,TGCGCCAGCAGCCCCTTTACTAGCGGGAGTTTTAATGAGCAGTTCTTC,CASSPFTSGSFNEQFF
TRBJ2-7,.,TRBV11-2,.,TGTGCCAGCAGCTTAGATCCCGTGTTAGCTTACGGGCAGTACTTC,CASSLDPVLAYGQYF
TRBJ1-2,.,TRBV20-1,TRBD1,TGCAGTGCGAGTTTACCATCAGGGGGCGCAAGGTATGGCTACACCTTC,CSASLPSGGARYGYTF
TRBJ1-6,.,TRBV11-3,.,TGTGCCAGCAGCTTAGGTTTAGGGGATAATTCACCCCTCCACTTT,CASSLGLGDNSPLHF
TRBJ2-1,.,TRBV6-5,TRBD1,TGTGCCAGCAAAAAAGGACAGGCCCAGGATGAGCAGTTCTTC,CASKKGQAQDEQFF
TRBJ1-2,once,TRBV12-3/TRBV12-4,.,TGTGCCAGCAGTTTGAGGCAGGGCTATGGCTACACCTTC,CASSLRQGYGYTF